This TCR beta chain comes out of a study of CXCR3-negative and CXCR3-positive naive CD8 T cells. With respect to this clonotype: Its antigen is currently unknown.

Study-wide findings and caveats: CXCR3-negative naive cells had less hydrophobic TRB CDR3s than did CXCR3-positive naive cells. Naive CXCR3-positive and CXCR3-negative cells shared similar TRBV-TRBJ usage, unlike memory cells. Fresh PBMCs served for most assays, and CXCR3 expression fell partially after cryopreservation.

CDR1 SEHNR and CDR2 FQNEAQ come from the germline V gene (reference sequence). The CDR3 totals 17 residues. Each TRB cDNA library was prepared by 5' RACE (with UMI labels). TCRdb reprocessed the 5' RACE reads, keeping one entry per CDR3 protein, no DNA. The listing records about 130,000 distinct CDR3 sequences. Those CD8+ T cells considered naive were CD45RO-CCR7+CD27+CD95-. Material for sequencing was naive CXCR3- CD8+ T cells from blood. Regarding subset: CD45RO-CCR7+CD27+CD95- naive CD8+ T cells lacking CXCR3 (TNR3-). The TCR sequence derives from a human donor in good health. Some clones in this sample may be carry-over from other donors' samples. The chain carries TRBV7-9 and TRBJ1-5; without DNA, the TCRdb call of TRBD1 cannot be checked. The CDR3 loop reads CASSSQGDRAHPGAQHF.